This TCR beta chain was profiled in a study of blood T cell repertoires in COVID-19. Across the whole study: The United States, Italy and Spain were the sources of the acute and convalescent COVID-19 samples. Nucleic acid was either cDNA or gDNA, and it came from T cells, B-cell-depleted T cells, or PBMCs.

Germline V CDR1 and CDR2: SGHVS, FQNEAQ. The CDR3 consists of 14 residues. J lost 3 bases, V lost 4 bases, and 3 bases had no gene match. Under the authors' procedure: Nucleated cell number was recorded as an estimate derived from reference gene primer amplification. Some clones are missing from TCRdb's copy, which holds only in-frame ones; the method was immunoSEQ multiplex PCR. That table is the source of V, J and clone size, and D and trimming were worked out from the DNA. The table records about 230,000 clones, roughly 82% of them present only once. The chain recombines TRBV7-8 with TRBJ1-3; 7 bases map to TRBD1. The specimen was peripheral blood. The TCR was taken from a woman aged 40 to 50 who had recovered from COVID-19. This chain's CDR3 is CASSSRTGGNTIYF. The CDR3 nucleotides read TGTGCCAGCAGCTCTAGGACAGGTGGAAACACCATATATTTT.